The 19 T cell receptor beta chains given below trace back to one sample, sequenced in a study of monozygotic twins with inflammatory bowel disease. From its re-call of the 5' RACE reads, TCRdb lists each CDR3 protein once, without DNA. This sample's table has approximately 400,000 distinct CDR3 sequences. Sequenced input: blood. These receptors were taken from a human donor with ulcerative colitis or Crohn's disease, or a healthy co-twin of an affected twin (not recorded which).

V gene TRBV30 combines with J gene TRBJ2-1; the D gene TCRdb calls, TRBD2, cannot be checked with no DNA. Germline CDR1 GTSNPN, CDR2 SVGIG (reference sequence). CDR3 length: 14 residues. The CDR3: CAWSSGLANNEQFF.

The rearrangement joins TRBV4-1 to TRBJ2-3; the TRBD1 assignment by TCRdb is unverifiable without DNA. The CDR3 has 14 amino acids. Germline lookup yields CDR1 MGHRA and CDR2 YSYEKL. CDR3 sequence reads: CASSDRASTDTQYF.

V gene TRBV20-1 combines with J gene TRBJ2-7; TCRdb names TRBD1, which stays unverified in the absence of DNA. Germline-derived CDR1 and CDR2 are DFQATT and SNEGSKA (reference sequence). The CDR3 contains 15 residues. CDR3 sequence: CSARDRGLITGEQYF.

The chain couples TRBV20-1 to TRBJ2-1; TCRdb gives TRBD2 as the D gene, but with no DNA this cannot be confirmed. Germline V lookup: CDR1 DFQATT, CDR2 SNEGSKA (reference sequence). The CDR3 is 19 amino acids. This CDR3 reads CSARAPGLAGEYGLNEQFF.

The chain is built from TRBV6-5 and TRBJ2-5; TCRdb picks TRBD2, but there is no DNA to check that call. Germline CDR1 and CDR2: MNHEY and SVGAGI. This CDR3 comprises 16 residues. The CDR3 here is CASSYRLAGGLETQYF.

The CDR3: CASSHPLDGTRTGELFF. The V gene is TRBV7-9, the J gene TRBJ2-2; no DNA is available, so the TRBD1 call from TCRdb remains unchecked. Germline V gene data show CDR1 as SEHNR and CDR2 as FQNEAQ (reference sequence). The CDR3 has 17 amino acids.

This sequence joins TRBV20-1 and TRBJ2-1; TCRdb reports TRBD2, a call that lacks DNA to check it against. The CDR3 runs to 15 residues. CDR1 is DFQATT, CDR2 SNEGSKA, per germline (reference sequence). CDR3 in amino acids: CSAPPLAGSYNEQFF.

The chain links TRBV11-3 to TRBJ2-1; TCRdb calls TRBD2, which cannot be checked without DNA. The CDR3 runs 14 residues. CDR1 is SGHNT, CDR2 YENEEA, per germline. CDR3 protein: CASSASGAYNEQFF.

The J gene is TRBJ2-3, the V gene TRBV5-1; TCRdb's D gene call, TRBD1, goes unchecked for lack of DNA. The CDR3 spans 15 residues. Germline V CDR1 and CDR2: SGHRS, YFSETQ. CDR3 amino acids: CASSLVRGDTDTQYF.

This chain joins TRBV5-1 and TRBJ2-6; TCRdb designates TRBD2, a call that cannot be tested without DNA. The CDR3 extends over 15 amino acids. Germline V gene data show CDR1 as SGHRS and CDR2 as YFSETQ. The CDR3 spells CASSLEGQGANVLTF.

This rearrangement joins TRBV5-1 to TRBJ2-3; TCRdb picks TRBD2, but there is no DNA to check that call. Germline V gene data show CDR1 as SGHRS and CDR2 as YFSETQ. CDR3 size: 14 residues. The CDR3 reads CASSFTRWADTQYF.

The rearrangement joins TRBV4-1 to TRBJ2-5; checking the TCRdb D call of TRBD1 is not possible without DNA. The CDR3 is 15 residues long. The germline CDR1 and CDR2 sequences are MGHRA and YSYEKL. The CDR3 sequence: CASSQDEGQQETQYF.

This chain joins TRBV11-2 and TRBJ2-2; TCRdb returns TRBD1, unconfirmable since there is no DNA. The CDR3 length is 15 residues. Germline V lookup: CDR1 SGHAT, CDR2 FQNNGV. CDR3 protein: CASSKGQIFTGELFF.

This chain links TRBV28 with TRBJ2-3; the D call of TRBD1 rests on TCRdb alone, since no DNA is present to check it. The CDR3 is made up of 16 amino acids. The germline V gene encodes CDR1 MDHEN and CDR2 SYDVKM. The chain's CDR3 is CASRRGQGGSTDTQYF.

This sequence joins TRBV4-2 and TRBJ1-2; the D call from TCRdb, TRBD1, cannot be confirmed without DNA. The germline V gene has CDR1 LGHNA and CDR2 YNFKEQ. This CDR3 region has 14 residues. CDR3 residues: CASSQDKGDYGYTF.

The chain couples TRBV11-2 to TRBJ2-1. Germline CDR1 SGHAT, CDR2 FQNNGV. This CDR3 is built from 12 residues. The CDR3 spells CASSLAFREQFF.

The chain combines TRBV6-2 or TRBV6-3 with TRBJ2-7; there is no DNA to check the TCRdb D call of TRBD1. This CDR3 has 16 residues. From germline, CDR1 is MNHEY and CDR2 SVGEGT. The CDR3 here is CASSPRDGRSSYEQYF.

The chain couples TRBV5-1 to TRBJ2-3; TCRdb picks TRBD1, but there is no DNA to check that call. Germline loops: CDR1 SGHRS, CDR2 YFSETQ. CDR3 length: 14 amino acids. The CDR3 reads CASSLDRGTDTQYF.

The J gene is TRBJ1-3, the V gene TRBV19; TCRdb calls TRBD1, which cannot be checked without DNA. The CDR3 is 14 amino acids. Germline loops: CDR1 LNHDA, CDR2 SQIVND (reference sequence). This chain's CDR3 is CASSITGPGNTIYF.